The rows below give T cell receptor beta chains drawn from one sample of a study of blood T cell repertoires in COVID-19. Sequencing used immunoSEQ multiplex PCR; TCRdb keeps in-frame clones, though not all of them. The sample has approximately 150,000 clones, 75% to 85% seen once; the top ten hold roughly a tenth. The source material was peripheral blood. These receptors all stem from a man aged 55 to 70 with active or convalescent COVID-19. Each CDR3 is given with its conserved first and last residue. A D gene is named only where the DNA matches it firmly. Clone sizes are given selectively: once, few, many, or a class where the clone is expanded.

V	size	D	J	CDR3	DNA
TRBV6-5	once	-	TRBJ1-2	CASSYDPTANYGYTF	TGTGCCAGCAGTTACGATCCAACAGCAAACTATGGCTACACCTTC
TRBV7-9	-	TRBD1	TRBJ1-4	CASSLSTGGNEKLFF	TGTGCCAGCAGCTTAAGTACAGGGGGAAATGAAAAACTGTTTTTT
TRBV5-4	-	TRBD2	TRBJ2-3	CASSSGPGTSGELTQYF	TGTGCCAGCAGCTCCGGTCCCGGGACTAGCGGGGAGCTCACGCAGTATTTT
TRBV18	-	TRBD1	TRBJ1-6	CASSYNRGNSPLHF	TGTGCCAGCTCATACAACAGGGGAAATTCACCCCTCCACTTT
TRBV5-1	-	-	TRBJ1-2	CASSLDRVVYGYTF	TGCGCCAGCAGCTTGGACCGGGTCGTCTATGGCTACACCTTC
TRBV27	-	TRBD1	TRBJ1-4	CASSSGTGGLWEKLFF	TGTGCCAGCAGTTCCGGGACAGGGGGTTTATGGGAAAAACTGTTTTTT
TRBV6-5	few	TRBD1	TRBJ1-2	CASGRTGLYGYTF	TGTGCCAGCGGCCGGACAGGATTGTATGGCTACACCTTC
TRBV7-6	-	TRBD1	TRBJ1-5	CASSVETGFNQPQHF	TGTGCCAGCAGCGTAGAGACAGGGTTCAATCAGCCCCAGCATTTT
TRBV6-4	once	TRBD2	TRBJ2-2	CASSDLAGVNTGELFF	TGTGCCAGCAGTGACCTAGCGGGGGTTAACACCGGGGAGCTGTTTTTT
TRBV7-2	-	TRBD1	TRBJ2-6	CASSGGTGASGANVLTF	TGTGCCAGCAGCGGCGGGACAGGCGCTTCTGGGGCCAACGTCCTGACTTTC
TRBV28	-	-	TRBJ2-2	CASSLWTTDNTGELFF	TGTGCCAGCAGTTTATGGACGACAGATAACACCGGGGAGCTGTTTTTT
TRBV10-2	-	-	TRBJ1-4	CASSEPFLEKLFF	TGCGCCAGCAGTGAACCTTTTCTAGAAAAACTGTTTTTT
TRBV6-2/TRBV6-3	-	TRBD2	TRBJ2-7	CASSRGGSNEQYF	TGTGCCAGCAGTCGCGGGGGTTCCAACGAGCAGTACTTC
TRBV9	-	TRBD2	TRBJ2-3	CASSVSGGGTDTQYF	TGTGCCAGCAGCGTATCGGGGGGGGGCACAGATACGCAGTATTTT
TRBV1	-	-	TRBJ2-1	CTSSQPLLVRPCHEQFF	TGCACCAGCAGCCAACCATTACTAGTTCGCCCCTGTCATGAGCAGTTCTTC
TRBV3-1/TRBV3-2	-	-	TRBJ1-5	CASSQMTENSNQPQHF	TGTGCCAGCAGCCAGATGACAGAGAATAGCAATCAGCCCCAGCATTTT
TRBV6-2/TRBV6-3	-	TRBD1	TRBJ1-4	CASSSGTGGTEKLFF	TGTGCCAGCAGTTCCGGGACAGGCGGCACAGAAAAACTGTTTTTT
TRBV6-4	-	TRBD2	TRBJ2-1	CASSLGLAGVGEQFF	TGTGCCAGCAGTCTGGGACTAGCGGGAGTTGGAGAGCAGTTCTTC
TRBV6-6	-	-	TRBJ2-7	CASSYGRVEYF	TGTGCCAGCAGTTACGGCCGGGTGGAGTACTTC
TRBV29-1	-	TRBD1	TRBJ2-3	CSVVWDSLHTLDTQYF	TGCAGCGTTGTGTGGGACAGTTTACACACACTAGATACGCAGTATTTT
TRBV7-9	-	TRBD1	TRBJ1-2	CASITGEEVGYTF	TGTGCCAGCATCACAGGGGAAGAAGTAGGCTACACCTTC
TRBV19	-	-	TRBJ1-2	CATLSSGIRNYGYTF	TGTGCCACCCTATCCTCAGGGATTCGGAACTATGGCTACACCTTC
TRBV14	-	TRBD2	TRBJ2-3	CASSHPSGRVTDTQYF	TGTGCCAGCAGCCATCCGAGCGGGAGAGTAACAGATACGCAGTATTTT
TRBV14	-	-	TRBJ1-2	CASSQDSSGYGYTF	TGTGCCAGCAGTCAAGATTCCAGTGGCTATGGCTACACCTTC
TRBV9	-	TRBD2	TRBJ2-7	CASSSTSGATYEQYF	TGTGCCAGCAGCTCGACTAGCGGGGCAACCTACGAGCAGTACTTC
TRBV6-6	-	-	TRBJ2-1	CASLPAGLTYNEQFF	TGTGCCAGCCTACCTGCGGGGTTAACCTACAATGAGCAGTTCTTC
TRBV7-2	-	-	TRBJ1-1	CASSLDRAEAFF	TGTGCCAGCAGCTTAGATCGGGCTGAAGCTTTCTTT
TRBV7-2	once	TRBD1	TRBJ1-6	CASSLLGGALDSPLHF	TGTGCCAGCAGCTTATTAGGGGGCGCTTTGGATTCACCCCTCCACTTT
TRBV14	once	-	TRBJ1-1	CASSRSTGLNTEAFF	TGTGCCAGCAGCCGGAGTACAGGGTTAAACACTGAAGCTTTCTTT
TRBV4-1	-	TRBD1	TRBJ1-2	CASSQRGGAYGYTF	TGCGCCAGCAGCCAACGAGGGGGCGCCTATGGCTACACCTTC
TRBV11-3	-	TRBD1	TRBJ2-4	CASSFGQALNIQYF	TGTGCCAGCAGCTTCGGACAGGCTCTAAACATTCAGTACTTC
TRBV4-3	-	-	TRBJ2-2	CASNQVFTENTGELFF	TGCGCCAGCAACCAAGTCTTTACAGAGAACACCGGGGAGCTGTTTTTT
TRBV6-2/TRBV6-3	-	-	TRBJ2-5	CASSARDFQETQYF	TGTGCCAGCAGTGCCCGGGACTTTCAAGAGACCCAGTACTTC
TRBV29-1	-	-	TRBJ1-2	CSVVLRTVDYGYTF	TGCAGCGTTGTACTCCGGACTGTTGATTACGGCTACACCTTC
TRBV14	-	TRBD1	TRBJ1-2	CASSRRDRAFGYTF	TGTGCCAGCAGCCGGCGGGACAGGGCCTTTGGCTACACCTTC